Below are 2 T cell receptor beta chains sequenced from a single sample in a study of shared clonotypes between healthy human individuals. Clones were sequenced by immunoSEQ multiplex PCR, and TCRdb holds only the in-frame ones, with some missing. This table has nearly 1 million clones, about three quarters appearing once. Sequenced material: memory CD4+ T cells sorted from blood. Subset of the sample: CD45RA-negative fraction. Receptor source: a man aged 18 to 29 in good health.

The chain's CDR3 is CASRPAGTGGSGELFF. The DNA of the CDR3 is TGTGCCAGTAGGCCTGCCGGGACAGGGGGCTCCGGGGAGCTGTTTTTT. The V call is TRBV19, the J call TRBJ2-2; 12 nucleotides align to TRBD1. The germline V gene encodes CDR1 LNHDA and CDR2 SQIVND (reference sequence). Trimming cost V 6 bases and J 6 bases; bases outside gene matches: 8. The CDR3 consists of 16 residues.

J is TRBJ2-7 and V is TRBV30; D is possibly TRBD1 (6 bases). Per the germline V gene, CDR1 is GTSNPN and CDR2 is SVGIG (reference sequence). V shed 3 bases and J shed 1 base, with 10 bases lying between them. This CDR3 is built from 13 residues. This chain's CDR3 is CAWRHTGSYEQYF. The CDR3, as DNA: TGTGCCTGGAGGCACACAGGGTCCTACGAGCAGTACTTC.